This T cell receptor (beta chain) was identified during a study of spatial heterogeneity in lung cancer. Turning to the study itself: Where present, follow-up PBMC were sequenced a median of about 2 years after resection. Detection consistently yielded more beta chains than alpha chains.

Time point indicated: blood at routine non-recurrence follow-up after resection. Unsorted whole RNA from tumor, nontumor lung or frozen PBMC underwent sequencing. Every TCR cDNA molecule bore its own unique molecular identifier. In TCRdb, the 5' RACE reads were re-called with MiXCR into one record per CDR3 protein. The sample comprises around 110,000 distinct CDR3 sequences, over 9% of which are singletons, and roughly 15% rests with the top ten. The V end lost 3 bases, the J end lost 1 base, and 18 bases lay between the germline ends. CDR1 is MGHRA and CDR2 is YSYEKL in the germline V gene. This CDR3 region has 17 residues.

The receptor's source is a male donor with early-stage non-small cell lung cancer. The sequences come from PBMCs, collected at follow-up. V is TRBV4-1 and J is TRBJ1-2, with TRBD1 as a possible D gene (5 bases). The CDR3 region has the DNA TGCGCCAGCAGCCATTTCCCAGGGAGGAGGGATAACTATGGCTACACCTTC. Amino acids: CASSHFPGRRDNYGYTF.